These 14 T cell receptor beta chains share one sample of origin, sequenced in a study of T cell changes during pregnancy in multiple sclerosis. Here immunoSEQ multiplex PCR was the method, and the copy in TCRdb shows in-frame clones only, minus some. The data contain 70,000 to 95,000 clones, 94% of them seen just once; the ten biggest clones take up about 2.4%. The sample was peripheral blood, taken in the third trimester of pregnancy. Receptors were obtained from a female donor with multiple sclerosis, enrolled in a pregnancy study.

This rearrangement joins TRBV18 to TRBJ2-7; TRBD1 agrees at 8 bases. CDR1 and CDR2 (germline): KGHSH, LQKENI. The CDR3 totals 18 residues. The trim removed 2 bases at V and 3 bases at J, leaving 15 bases unmatched. The CDR3 loop is CASSPFSPSGTGHYEQYF. For the CDR3, the DNA is TGTGCCAGCTCACCATTTAGCCCCTCCGGGACAGGACACTACGAGCAGTACTTC.

The chain couples TRBV2 to TRBJ2-3; unclear D gene. The tail of the sequence fits TRBJ1-5 better, so the J call may be wrong. CDR1 and CDR2 from the germline V gene are SNHLY and FYNNEI. The CDR3 length is 14 residues. Written as DNA, the CDR3 is TGTGCCAGCCAAGTAGAAGCGGGAGGGTCTACGCAGCATTTT. Protein: CASQVEAGGSTQHF.

The chain couples TRBV9 to TRBJ2-3, with a tentative D call TRBD1 (5 bases). Trimming removed 0 bases at V and 0 bases at J, with 5 bases between. Per the germline V gene, CDR1 is SGDLS and CDR2 is YYNGEE. CDR3 length: 14 residues. Written as DNA, the CDR3 is TGTGCCAGCAGCGTAGAGGGGAGCACAGATACGCAGTATTTT. Protein product: CASSVEGSTDTQYF.

This chain links TRBV28 with TRBJ1-4, with D perhaps matching TRBD1 (5 bases). Germline CDR1 and CDR2: MDHEN and SYDVKM. The CDR3 runs 15 residues. With 8 bases removed from V and 6 bases from J, the gap between germline ends came to 19 bases. This chain's CDR3 is CASASPSGLYEKLFF. The CDR3 bases are TGTGCCAGCGCTTCCCCGTCGGGACTCTATGAAAAACTGTTTTTT. Full variable domain (outside the CDR3, taken from reference TRBV28 and TRBJ1-4): DVKVTQSSRYLVKRTGEKVFLECVQDMDHENMFWYRQDPGLGLRLIYFSYDVKMKEKGDIPEGYSVSREKKERFSLILESASTNQTSMYLCASASPSGLYEKLFFGSGTQLSVL.

J is TRBJ2-7 and V is TRBV5-1; TRBD2 might be the D (6 bases). Germline V gene lookup returns CDR1 SGHRS and CDR2 YFSETQ. V shed 6 bases and J shed 2 bases, with 18 bases lying between them. This CDR3 spans 15 amino acids. The DNA for the CDR3 is TGCGCCAGCAAGGAGGGGAGTACTTCAGCCTACGAGCAGTACTTC. It encodes CASKEGSTSAYEQYF.

CDR3 sequence (DNA): TGTGCCAGCAGCTTCCGCTCAGGGGGCTCCGGGGAGCTGTTTTTT. This encodes CASSFRSGGSGELFF. The rearrangement joins TRBV7-9 to TRBJ2-2; 8 positions match TRBD1. CDR1 SEHNR and CDR2 FQNEAQ come from the germline V gene (reference sequence). The CDR3 is 15 residues long. Trimming at V came to 3 bases and at J to 6 bases, leaving 6 bases not matched to a gene.

V gene TRBV19 combines with J gene TRBJ1-5; no clear D. The CDR3 runs 16 residues. Germline lookup yields CDR1 LNHDA and CDR2 SQIVND (reference sequence). The V end lost 6 bases, the J end lost 7 bases, and 22 bases lay between the germline ends. For the CDR3, the DNA is TGTGCCAGTAGGGACTTCGGTCGTGGTTTTGAGCAGCCCCAGCATTTT. Residues: CASRDFGRGFEQPQHF.

The chain combines TRBV19 with TRBJ2-5, with D maybe TRBD2 (5 bases). Germline assignment: CDR1 LNHDA and CDR2 SQIVND (reference sequence). Deletions cut 8 bases from V and 3 bases from J, with 19 bases between. This CDR3 spans 15 amino acids. The CDR3 DNA follows: TGTGCCAGTGCGGGTGGCCGGACCTATGAAGAGACCCAGTACTTC. This sequence encodes CASAGGRTYEETQYF.

The J gene is TRBJ2-1, the V gene TRBV28; D is unresolved. V was trimmed by 5 bases and J by 0 bases, leaving 14 bases between them. Looked up from germline, CDR1 is MDHEN and CDR2 is SYDVKM. CDR3 size: 16 residues. CDR3 in DNA: TGTGCCAGCAGTATCTACTACGCAAGCTCCTACAATGAGCAGTTCTTC. Translated: CASSIYYASSYNEQFF. Using reference TRBV28 and TRBJ2-1 for the parts outside the CDR3, the full variable domain is DVKVTQSSRYLVKRTGEKVFLECVQDMDHENMFWYRQDPGLGLRLIYFSYDVKMKEKGDIPEGYSVSREKKERFSLILESASTNQTSMYLCASSIYYASSYNEQFFGPGTRLTVL.

This chain links TRBV18 with TRBJ1-5; D is undetermined. This CDR3 region has 14 residues. Germline V lookup: CDR1 KGHSH, CDR2 LQKENI. V was clipped by 0 bases and J by 4 bases, with 7 bases between them. CDR3 nucleotide sequence: TGTGCCAGCTCACCACCGTACAGTAATCAGCCCCAGCATTTT. Its translation is CASSPPYSNQPQHF.

CDR3 loop: CASSQQLSGTHSYEQYF. The CDR3 nucleotides are TGCGCCAGCAGCCAACAACTTTCGGGGACACACTCCTACGAGCAGTACTTC. The chain is built from TRBV4-1 and TRBJ2-7, with D possibly being TRBD1 (6 bases). V dropped 2 bases and J dropped 0 bases, with 17 bases sitting between them. The germline V gene encodes CDR1 MGHRA and CDR2 YSYEKL. CDR3 length: 17 residues.

The rearrangement uses TRBV6-5 and TRBJ2-3; no reliable D call. Germline CDR1 reads MNHEY; CDR2 reads SVGAGI. This CDR3 contains 14 residues. Deletions cut 5 bases from V and 2 bases from J, with 11 bases between. This chain's CDR3 is CASSQLAATDTQYF. CDR3 nucleotide sequence: TGTGCCAGCAGTCAACTTGCGGCCACAGATACGCAGTATTTT.

The V call is TRBV15, the J call TRBJ2-1; TRBD2 matches at 7 bases. The V gene's germline CDR1 is LNHNV and CDR2 YYDKDF (reference sequence). V dropped 0 bases and J dropped 2; count of bases not matched to a gene: 7. The CDR3 extends over 17 amino acids. CDR3 sequence: CATSRDPLLAAYNEQFF. The CDR3 nucleotides read TGTGCCACCAGCAGAGATCCGTTGCTAGCGGCCTACAATGAGCAGTTCTTC.

Only one count was recorded for this clone. The chain carries TRBV2 and TRBJ1-2; D might be TRBD1 (5 bases). This CDR3 comprises 14 residues. V was shortened by 5 bases and J by 4 bases, with 14 bases between the two germline ends. CDR1 and CDR2 from the germline V gene are SNHLY and FYNNEI. CDR3 nucleotide sequence: TGTGCCAGCAGTCCCGAGGGACTGTCCTATGGCTACACCTTC. It yields the protein CASSPEGLSYGYTF. Filled out from reference TRBV2 and TRBJ1-2, the complete variable domain reads EPEVTQTPSHQVTQMGQEVILRCVPISNHLYFYWYRQILGQKVEFLVSFYNNEISEKSEIFDDQFSVERPDGSNFTLKIRSTKLEDSAMYFCASSPEGLSYGYTFGSGTRLTVV.